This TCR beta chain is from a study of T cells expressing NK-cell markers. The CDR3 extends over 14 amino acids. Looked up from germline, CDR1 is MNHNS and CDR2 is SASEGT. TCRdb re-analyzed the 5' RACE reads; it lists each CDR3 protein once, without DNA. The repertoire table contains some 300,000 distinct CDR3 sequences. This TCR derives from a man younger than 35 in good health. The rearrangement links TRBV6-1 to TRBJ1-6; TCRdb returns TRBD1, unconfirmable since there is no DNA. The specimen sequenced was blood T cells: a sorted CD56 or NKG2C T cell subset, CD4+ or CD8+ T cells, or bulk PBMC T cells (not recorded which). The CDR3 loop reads CASTDEGRNSPLHF.